This is a list of T cell receptor beta chains from one sample in a study of T cell responses to AZD1222 COVID-19 vaccine. Sequenced by immunoSEQ multiplex PCR; TCRdb stores in-frame clones only, minus some. This table has 160,000 or so clones, roughly nine tenths appearing once. This specimen consisted of peripheral blood, obtained on day 0 of AZD1222 vaccination. The source of these receptors is an adult in good health. The CDR3 runs from the conserved cysteine through the conserved F or W. The D gene is left open where the match is weak. Size tells how often a clone was seen (once, few, many) or the class of an expanded clone, and some rows leave it out.

V gene	J gene	clone size	D gene	CDR3 DNA	CDR3 protein
TRBV3-1/TRBV3-2	TRBJ2-1	NA	NA	TGTGCCAGCTCCCTCCTTATCAATGAGCAGTTCTTC	CASSLLINEQFF
TRBV20-1	TRBJ2-1	NA	NA	TGCAGTGCTAGTACCCATTCCGGGACTGTGAGCAATGAGCAGTTCTTC	CSASTHSGTVSNEQFF
TRBV4-1	TRBJ2-2	NA	NA	TGCGCCAGCAGCCATTCCCACACCGGGGAGCTGTTTTTT	CASSHSHTGELFF
TRBV19	TRBJ2-3	NA	TRBD1	TGTGCCAGTAAGAACAGGGGGACAGATACGCAGTATTTT	CASKNRGTDTQYF
TRBV20-1	TRBJ1-5	NA	NA	TGCAGTGCTAGTTCGGTCCTTAATCAGCCCCAGCATTTT	CSASSVLNQPQHF
TRBV5-5	TRBJ2-1	NA	NA	TGTGCCAGCAGCCTCAGGGGATTAATAGATGAGCAGTTCTTC	CASSLRGLIDEQFF
TRBV19	TRBJ2-7	once	TRBD1	TGTGCCAGTACCCCAGGGACAGGTCATTCCTACGAGCAGTACTTC	CASTPGTGHSYEQYF
TRBV7-9	TRBJ1-2	once	NA	TGTGCCAGCAGCTCACGTGATTATGGCTACACCTTC	CASSSRDYGYTF
TRBV12-3/TRBV12-4	TRBJ1-1	NA	NA	TGTGCCAGCAGTTCGGGGCCGAACACTGAAGCTTTCTTT	CASSSGPNTEAFF
TRBV24-1	TRBJ2-3	NA	NA	TGTGCCACCAGGAGGGGGGACACCTTGGGGGATACGCAGTATTTT	CATRRGDTLGDTQYF
TRBV4-1	TRBJ1-4	once	TRBD1	TGCGCCAGCAGCCAAGAAAGGGGACAGACAACTAATGAAAAACTGTTTTTT	CASSQERGQTTNEKLFF
TRBV5-1	TRBJ1-1	NA	NA	TGCGCCAGCAGCTTAGAGAATGGGGCTGAAGCTTTCTTT	CASSLENGAEAFF
TRBV15	TRBJ1-2	NA	NA	TGTGCCACCAGCGGGACACGGGCCTATGGCTACACCTTC	CATSGTRAYGYTF
TRBV7-2	TRBJ2-2	NA	NA	TGTGCCAGCAGCTTACAGATGAACACCGGGGAGCTGTTTTTT	CASSLQMNTGELFF
TRBV7-9	TRBJ2-7	NA	TRBD1	TGTGCCAGCAGCCCCTACCGGGACAGGGACCACGAGCAGTACTTC	CASSPYRDRDHEQYF
TRBV12-3/TRBV12-4	TRBJ2-7	once	NA	TGTGCCAGCAGTTCTAGAGTCCACGAGCAGTACTTC	CASSSRVHEQYF
TRBV10-2	TRBJ2-3	NA	NA	TGCGCCAGCAGTAGTCCTGACAGAAAGAGCACAGATACGCAGTATTTT	CASSSPDRKSTDTQYF
TRBV6-5	TRBJ2-7	NA	TRBD2	TGTGCCAGCAGCTCAAGCGGGAGTGGCTACGAGCAGTACTTC	CASSSSGSGYEQYF
TRBV11-2	TRBJ2-7	NA	TRBD2	TGTGCCAGCAGCTTAGGGACTAGCGGGAGCGAGCAGTACTTC	CASSLGTSGSEQYF
TRBV7-2	TRBJ2-5	few	NA	TGTGCCAGCAGCTCTGCGTGGGCCGAAGAGACCCAGTACTTC	CASSSAWAEETQYF
TRBV19	TRBJ2-3	NA	TRBD2	TGTGCCACCACGGGGGGTAGAGATACGCAGTATTTT	CATTGGRDTQYF
TRBV6-5	TRBJ1-2	NA	NA	TGTGCCAGCAGCAACCCTTCAGGGTACAGTTCCGGCTACACCTTC	CASSNPSGYSSGYTF
TRBV30	TRBJ1-1	NA	NA	TGTGCCTGGAGCGCCCACACGAGGGATAACACTGAAGCTTTCTTT	CAWSAHTRDNTEAFF
TRBV6-5	TRBJ1-1	NA	NA	TGTGCCAGCCGAGGCAGGCCCTCTGAAGCTTTCTTT	CASRGRPSEAFF
TRBV5-1	TRBJ2-3	NA	TRBD2	TGCGCCAGCAGCTCGGGACTAGCGGGAGGGGTATCTAGCACAGATACGCAGTATTTT	CASSSGLAGGVSSTDTQYF
TRBV29-1	TRBJ2-2	NA	TRBD2	TGCAGCGTTGTTGGCGGGAGTTGGCCCGGGGAGCTGTTTTTT	CSVVGGSWPGELFF